This T cell receptor (beta chain) stems from a study of CD8 T cells in ankylosing spondylitis. Notes on this clonotype: The antigen is undetermined.

Quantitative 5'-RACE with molecular barcodes generated TCR beta libraries. From the 5' RACE reads, TCRdb called clonotypes with MiXCR, one entry per CDR3 protein. The sample carries 750,000 to 850,000 distinct CDR3 sequences, approximately 10% recorded once. The study, taken as a whole, reports: Ankylosing spondylitis blood appeared to carry a characteristic TCR beta motif of roughly eight highly homologous variants. Significant enrichment of disease-linked clones was reportedly seen in matched ankylosing spondylitis synovial fluid.

CDR1 MDHEN and CDR2 SYDVKM come from the germline V gene. The CDR3 totals 14 residues. Trimming at V came to 8 bases and at J to 4 bases, leaving 6 bases not matched to a gene. The material sequenced was blood, either unsorted or a sorted T cell fraction (not recorded which). The genes are TRBV28 and TRBJ2-7; 12 nucleotides align to TRBD2. This TCR was recovered from a male donor with ankylosing spondylitis. DNA of the CDR3: TGTGCCAGCTTGACTAGCGGGAGACGATACGAGCAGTACTTC. Its translation: CASLTSGRRYEQYF.